This record covers a single TCR beta chain. The record originates from a study of cytomegalovirus exposure and HLA in healthy donors. The PCR was carried out with 60 Vbeta primers and 13 Jbeta primers. Clones were sequenced by immunoSEQ multiplex PCR, and TCRdb holds only the in-frame ones, with some missing. This sample yields 99,000 or so clones, of which 9.5% to 15% are seen a single time; approximately 15% belongs to the top ten. The receptor was isolated from a man between 40 and 49 years old in good health and CMV-seropositive. The sequenced sample was PBMCs.

This CDR3 reads CASSSRGRYNEQFF. The CDR3 region has the DNA TGCGCCAGCAGCTCGAGGGGGCGATACAATGAGCAGTTCTTC. The rearrangement uses TRBV5-1 and TRBJ2-1; TRBD1 matches at 7 bases. CDR1 and CDR2 from the germline V gene are SGHRS and YFSETQ. The CDR3 extends over 14 amino acids. Trimming removed 3 bases from V and 4 bases from J; junction bases left unmatched: 4.